These 10 T cell receptor beta chains were all obtained from the same sample, sequenced in a study of blood T cell repertoires in COVID-19. TCRdb keeps only in-frame clones here, not all; method: immunoSEQ multiplex PCR. Among 200,000 to 300,000 clones listed, under 85% were seen once. The specimen sequenced was peripheral blood. These receptors were collected from a man younger than 40 who had recovered from COVID-19.

The chain carries TRBV5-1 and TRBJ2-2; TRBD1 might be the D (6 bases). V was trimmed by 4 bases and J by 0 bases, leaving 19 bases between them. The CDR3 consists of 18 residues. From germline, CDR1 is SGHRS and CDR2 YFSETQ. The CDR3 DNA reads as TGCGCCAGCAGCGGACCTCCGGGACATCTAACGAACACCGGGGAGCTGTTTTTT. Translation: CASSGPPGHLTNTGELFF.

V is TRBV5-4 and J is TRBJ1-1, with 8 bases identical to TRBD1. After removal of 1 base from V and 1 base from J, the junction contained 3 bases not matched to a gene. Germline V lookup: CDR1 SGHNT, CDR2 YYREEE (reference sequence). The CDR3 contains 15 residues. CDR3 in DNA: TGTGCCAGCAGCTTGACAGGGGGAGGGAACACTGAAGCTTTCTTT. Protein product: CASSLTGGGNTEAFF.

This clone occurred once. The rearrangement links TRBV7-9 to TRBJ1-1; 11 nucleotides agree with TRBD1. The V gene's germline CDR1 is SEHNR and CDR2 FQNEAQ (reference sequence). Trimming cost V 4 bases and J 1 base; bases outside gene matches: 5. The CDR3 is 16 residues long. CDR3 coding DNA: TGTGCCAGCAGCTCGGACAGGGGGCTTTCGAACACTGAAGCTTTCTTT. Amino acid sequence: CASSSDRGLSNTEAFF.

The V gene is TRBV23-1, the J gene TRBJ2-1; D is unclear. TRBV23-1 qualifies as an ORF whose function is uncertain. The V end lost 3 bases, the J end lost 4 bases, and 7 bases lay between the germline ends. CDR3 length equals 13 residues. The CDR3 protein is CASSQTEYNEQFF. For the CDR3, the DNA is TGCGCCAGCAGTCAGACTGAGTACAATGAGCAGTTCTTC.

V usage is TRBV6-1 and J usage is TRBJ1-2, with TRBD1 matching 7 bases. The CDR3 consists of 13 residues. The junction had 5 bases not matched to a gene; V was cut back by 3 bases and J by 7 bases. CDR1 and CDR2 (germline): MNHNS, SASEGT. The CDR3 spells CASSEQGGAGYTF. DNA of the CDR3: TGTGCCAGCAGTGAGCAGGGGGGAGCTGGCTACACCTTC.

The chain recombines TRBV7-9 with TRBJ1-1, with D unresolved. The V end was cut by 1 base, the J end by 4 bases, with 7 bases between. Germline CDR1 SEHNR, CDR2 FQNEAQ (reference sequence). The CDR3 is 13 amino acids. CDR3 residues: CASSLERGTEAFF. The DNA for the CDR3 is TGTGCCAGCAGCTTAGAAAGAGGCACTGAAGCTTTCTTT.

This chain's CDR3 is CASKPERGESGANVLTF. CDR3 nucleotides: TGTGCCAGCAAGCCCGAGCGGGGGGAGTCTGGGGCCAACGTCCTGACTTTC. The V and J genes are TRBV7-9 and TRBJ2-6; 9 bases line up with TRBD2. V was clipped by 7 bases and J by 1 base; unmatched bases: 8. Germline CDR1 SEHNR, CDR2 FQNEAQ (reference sequence). CDR3 length equals 17 residues.

The chain recombines TRBV29-1 with TRBJ1-4; 10 nucleotides line up with TRBD1. Germline CDR1 is SQVTM and CDR2 is ANQGSEA. V shed 6 bases and J 6 bases; nucleotides not matched to a gene: 4. The CDR3 is 13 amino acids. The CDR3 spells CSVRTGGDEKLFF. The CDR3 coding sequence is TGCAGCGTCCGGACAGGGGGGGATGAAAAACTGTTTTTT.

This clone has more than one count but fewer than ten. The chain uses TRBV6-5 and TRBJ1-2; TRBD1 aligns across 7 bases. This CDR3 has 13 amino acids. After removal of 9 bases from V and 10 bases from J, the junction contained 14 bases not matched to a gene. Looked up from germline, CDR1 is MNHEY and CDR2 is SVGAGI. The CDR3, as DNA: TGTGCCAGTAGCACAGGGGACCCTGTGGACTACACCTTC. Protein: CASSTGDPVDYTF.

V gene TRBV29-1 combines with J gene TRBJ2-1; 13 nucleotides agree with TRBD2. V lost 7 bases, J lost 7 bases, and 4 bases stayed unmatched. CDR1 SQVTM and CDR2 ANQGSEA come from the germline V gene. The CDR3 has 13 residues. The CDR3 nucleotides are TGCAGCGCTCGGACTAGCGGGGGTAATGAGCAGTTCTTC. Amino acids: CSARTSGGNEQFF.